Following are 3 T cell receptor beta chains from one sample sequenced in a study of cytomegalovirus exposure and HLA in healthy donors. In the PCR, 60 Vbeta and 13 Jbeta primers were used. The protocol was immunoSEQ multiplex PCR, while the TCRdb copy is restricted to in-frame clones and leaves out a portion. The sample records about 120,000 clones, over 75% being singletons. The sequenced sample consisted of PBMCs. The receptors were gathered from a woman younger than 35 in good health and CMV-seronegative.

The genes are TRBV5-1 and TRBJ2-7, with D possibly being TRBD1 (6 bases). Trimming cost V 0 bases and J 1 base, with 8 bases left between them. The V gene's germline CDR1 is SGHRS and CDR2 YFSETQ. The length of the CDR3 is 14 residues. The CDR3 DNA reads TGCGCCAGCAGCTTGGCCGGACAGTCCTACGAGCAGTACTTC. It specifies CASSLAGQSYEQYF.

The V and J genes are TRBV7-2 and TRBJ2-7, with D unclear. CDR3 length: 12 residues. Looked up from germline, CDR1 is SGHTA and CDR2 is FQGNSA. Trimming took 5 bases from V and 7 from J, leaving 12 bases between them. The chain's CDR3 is CASSLSPPEQYF. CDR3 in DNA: TGTGCCAGCAGCCTGTCCCCCCCGGAGCAGTACTTC. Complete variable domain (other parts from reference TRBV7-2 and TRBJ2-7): GAGVSQSPSNKVTEKGKDVELRCDPISGHTALYWYRQSLGQGLEFLIYFQGNSAPDKSGLPSDRFSAERTGGSVSTLTIQRTQQEDSAVYLCASSLSPPEQYFGPGTRLTVT.

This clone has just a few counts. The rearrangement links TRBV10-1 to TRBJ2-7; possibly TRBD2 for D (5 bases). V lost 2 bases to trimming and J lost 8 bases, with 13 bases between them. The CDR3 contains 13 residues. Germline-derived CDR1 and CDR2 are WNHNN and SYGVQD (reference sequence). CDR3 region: CASSETRRNKQYF. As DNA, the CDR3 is TGCGCCAGCAGTGAGACTAGGAGAAACAAGCAGTACTTC.